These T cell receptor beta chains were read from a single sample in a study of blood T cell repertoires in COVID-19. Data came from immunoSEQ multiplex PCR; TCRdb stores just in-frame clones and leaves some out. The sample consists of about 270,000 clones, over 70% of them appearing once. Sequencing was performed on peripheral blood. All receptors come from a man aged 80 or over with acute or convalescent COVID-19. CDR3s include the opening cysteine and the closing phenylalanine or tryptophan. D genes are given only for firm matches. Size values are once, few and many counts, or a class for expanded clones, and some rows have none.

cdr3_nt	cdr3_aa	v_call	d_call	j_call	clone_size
TGTGCCTGGACGGCCGGACCGGGGGAGACCCAGTACTTC	CAWTAGPGETQYF	TRBV30	.	TRBJ2-5	.
TGTGCCAGCAGTCCCACAGGGGGAGGTCAGCCCCAGCATTTT	CASSPTGGGQPQHF	TRBV2	TRBD1	TRBJ1-5	.
TGTGCCAGCAGCTATAATTACAGGGAGGGTGGCTACACCTTC	CASSYNYREGGYTF	TRBV5-6	.	TRBJ1-2	.
TGCAGCGTTGAGGACAGGACCTATGGCTACACCTTC	CSVEDRTYGYTF	TRBV29-1	TRBD1	TRBJ1-2	.
TGTGCCAGCAGCTTTGACAGGGAGAACTATGGCTACACCTTC	CASSFDRENYGYTF	TRBV7-9	TRBD1	TRBJ1-2	.
TGTGCCAGCAGTTTCCCCGGACAGGGGGCCTACGAGCAGTACTTC	CASSFPGQGAYEQYF	TRBV28	TRBD1	TRBJ2-7	.
TGTGCCAGCAGTTTTGGGGCCACTGAAGCTTTCTTT	CASSFGATEAFF	TRBV12-3/TRBV12-4	.	TRBJ1-1	.
TGTGCCAGCAGCTTTTACCAGCCGGGAGAGCAGTTCTTC	CASSFYQPGEQFF	TRBV7-3	.	TRBJ2-1	.
TGTGCCAGCAGCCCAGGGGGGACAGGGTACTACGAGCAGTACTTC	CASSPGGTGYYEQYF	TRBV7-2	TRBD1	TRBJ2-7	.
TGTGCCAGCTCACCACAGACACTAGCCCCTTCGAATGAGCAGTTCTTC	CASSPQTLAPSNEQFF	TRBV18	.	TRBJ2-1	.
TGCAGTGCTAAGGGGACCTACGAGCAGTACTTC	CSAKGTYEQYF	TRBV20-1	.	TRBJ2-7	.
TGTGCCAGCAGCCAAAACAGGGGGGATCGGAGAACCGGGGAGCTGTTTTTT	CASSQNRGDRRTGELFF	TRBV3-1/TRBV3-2	TRBD1	TRBJ2-2	.
TGTGCCAGCAGTAACCCGGGACTAGCGCGGGAAAGGGCATACTTC	CASSNPGLARERAYF	TRBV6-6	TRBD2	TRBJ2-5	.
TGTGCCAGCAGCTTAGACGGGGACAGAAATCAGCCCCAGCATTTT	CASSLDGDRNQPQHF	TRBV7-8	TRBD1	TRBJ1-5	.
TGTGCCAGCAGAAAAGCGAGCTCCTACGAGCAGTACTTC	CASRKASSYEQYF	TRBV6-5	.	TRBJ2-7	few
TGTGCCAGCAGCCTGCTAGCGGGGGCGTACAATGAGCAGTTCTTC	CASSLLAGAYNEQFF	TRBV6-2/TRBV6-3	TRBD2	TRBJ2-1	.
TGTGCCAGTAGTGAGACAGGCAACTTACTAGCCAAAAACATTCAGTACTTC	CASSETGNLLAKNIQYF	TRBV19	.	TRBJ2-4	.
TGTGCCACCAGTGGGGGCAGCCGCTACGAGCAGTACTTC	CATSGGSRYEQYF	TRBV15	.	TRBJ2-7	.
TGCGCCAGCAGTGAGTCGGCTGGGACAGGGGGCACAGATACGCAGTATTTT	CASSESAGTGGTDTQYF	TRBV10-2	TRBD1	TRBJ2-3	.
TGCGCCAGCAGCGACACGACTAGCGGGAGAGGCGGGGAGCTGTTTTTT	CASSDTTSGRGGELFF	TRBV10-1	TRBD2	TRBJ2-2	.
TGTGCCAGCAGCCACCAGGGGAGGGTAGGAGATGGCTACACCTTC	CASSHQGRVGDGYTF	TRBV5-4	.	TRBJ1-2	.
TGTGCCAGTAGTTGGACTAGCGGGAGGTCGAACACCGGGGAGCTGTTTTTT	CASSWTSGRSNTGELFF	TRBV19	TRBD2	TRBJ2-2	.
TGTGCCAGCAGTGTAGGTAACCAAGCGGGTGAGACCCAGTACTTC	CASSVGNQAGETQYF	TRBV2	.	TRBJ2-5	.
TGTGCCAGCGCCAGTATGCGGGGTGAAGCTTTCTTT	CASASMRGEAFF	TRBV6-5	.	TRBJ1-1	.
TGTGCCAGCATCCAAGGGGCAGGGAGGAATGAGCAGTTCTTC	CASIQGAGRNEQFF	TRBV6-5	.	TRBJ2-1	.
TGTGCCAGCAGCTCGGGGACAGGGGAAGAGACCCAGTACTTC	CASSSGTGEETQYF	TRBV5-4	TRBD1	TRBJ2-5	.
TGTGCCAGCAGTATGACAGCCCTTGACTATGGCTACACCTTC	CASSMTALDYGYTF	TRBV2	.	TRBJ1-2	once
TGTGCCAGCAGTTATCAGGGGGCACGGACCCAGTACTTC	CASSYQGARTQYF	TRBV2	TRBD1	TRBJ2-5	.
TGTGCCATCAGCGATGCGTCTAGCGGGAGGGCGACCGGGGAGCTGTTTTTT	CAISDASSGRATGELFF	TRBV10-3	TRBD2	TRBJ2-2	.
TGTGCCAGTAGTATTCCAGTCTCAGATACGCAGTATTTT	CASSIPVSDTQYF	TRBV19	.	TRBJ2-3	.
TGCGCCAGCAGCTTGGAAGGACAGGGTTCCCACGAGCAGTACTTC	CASSLEGQGSHEQYF	TRBV5-1	TRBD1	TRBJ2-7	.
TGCAGCGCCCTCTCCCTAGCGGGAGCTAATGAGCAGTTCTTC	CSALSLAGANEQFF	TRBV29-1	TRBD2	TRBJ2-1	.
TGTGCCAGCAGCCACCGGGACAGTATTGAGACCCAGTACTTC	CASSHRDSIETQYF	TRBV14	TRBD1	TRBJ2-5	.
TGCGCCAGCAGCCGGGGGACAGGGGGTCGAGAGACCCAGTACTTC	CASSRGTGGRETQYF	TRBV5-1	TRBD1	TRBJ2-5	.
TGTGCCAGCAGATCGCTGGGCAGGGGGAACACTGAAGCTTTCTTT	CASRSLGRGNTEAFF	TRBV27	.	TRBJ1-1	.
TGTGCCAGCAGCCCTACTAGCGGGAGCTACAATGAGCAGTTCTTC	CASSPTSGSYNEQFF	TRBV7-3	TRBD2	TRBJ2-1	.
TGTGCCAGCTCAACCCTCGTCCTAGCGGGGGGACCCAGCTCCTACGAGCAGTACTTC	CASSTLVLAGGPSSYEQYF	TRBV18	TRBD2	TRBJ2-7	.
TGTGCCAGCAGCTTACCGGGGGGCCAGTCCTACGAGCAGTACTTC	CASSLPGGQSYEQYF	TRBV11-2	.	TRBJ2-7	.
TGTGCCAGCAGCGGCCCCCGGGACAGGGGAGGTAAGGGAATCGAAGCTTTCTTT	CASSGPRDRGGKGIEAFF	TRBV21-1	.	TRBJ1-1	.
TGTGCCAGTACCCCGAGGGGCACAGATACGCAGTATTTT	CASTPRGTDTQYF	TRBV19	.	TRBJ2-3	.
TGTGCCAGCAGCGTAGATCTTATCCCGGGACAGGGGTACAATGAGCAGTTCTTC	CASSVDLIPGQGYNEQFF	TRBV9	TRBD1	TRBJ2-1	.
TGTGCCCACCGGGACAGCTATAGCAATCAGCCCCAGCATTTT	CAHRDSYSNQPQHF	TRBV28	TRBD1	TRBJ1-5	.
TGTGCCAGCGCGAACAGGGGAAACACCGGGGAGCTGTTTTTT	CASANRGNTGELFF	TRBV6-6	TRBD1	TRBJ2-2	.
TGTGCCAGCAGTGGGCGGCAGGGGGCTCGGTCCTACAATGAGCAGTTCTTC	CASSGRQGARSYNEQFF	TRBV28	TRBD1	TRBJ2-1	.
TGCGCCAGCAGCCGCGGGACAGGGGGAGAGACCCAGTACTTC	CASSRGTGGETQYF	TRBV5-1	TRBD1	TRBJ2-5	.
TGTGCCAGCAGCCTGACAGGGACCGGGGAGCTGTTTTTT	CASSLTGTGELFF	TRBV28	TRBD1	TRBJ2-2	.
TGCGCCAGCAGTGTCAGGACCGGGACAGAGGAGAATGGCTACACCTTC	CASSVRTGTEENGYTF	TRBV5-1	TRBD1	TRBJ1-2	once
TGTGCCAGCAGTGAAGGGCAGGGTAATTCACCCCTCCACTTT	CASSEGQGNSPLHF	TRBV6-1	.	TRBJ1-6	once
TGTGCCAGCAGCGTAGCCTCGAGCGCTGAAAAACTGTTTTTT	CASSVASSAEKLFF	TRBV9	.	TRBJ1-4	.
TGTGCCAGCAGCTTAGGTCCGTCTTCTGAGCAGTTCTTC	CASSLGPSSEQFF	TRBV11-1	.	TRBJ2-1	few
TGTGCCAGTAGTATAGATGCGTCCGGCGGGTCCTACGAGCAGTACTTC	CASSIDASGGSYEQYF	TRBV19	.	TRBJ2-7	.